These 20 T cell receptor beta chains were all obtained from the same sample, sequenced in a study of T cells in localized non-small cell lung cancer. Profiled with immunoSEQ multiplex PCR; TCRdb holds only in-frame clones, not every one. The sample consists of 90,000 or so clones, 80% to 90% of them appearing once. The sequences come from peripheral blood, collected before any cancer treatment. The receptors shown here come from a man aged 40 to 70 with stage I squamous cell lung carcinoma.

This sequence joins TRBV5-6 and TRBJ1-5; D unresolved. The CDR3 is 16 residues long. Germline V gene lookup returns CDR1 SGHDT and CDR2 YYEEEE. V was trimmed by 4 bases and J by 1 base, leaving 15 bases between them. The CDR3 sequence is CASSRVGLGSNQPQHF. The CDR3 DNA reads as TGTGCCAGCAGCCGAGTTGGCCTTGGGAGCAATCAGCCCCAGCATTTT.

This clone showed up many times. The V and J genes are TRBV9 and TRBJ1-1; D might be TRBD1 (6 bases). Germline V gives CDR1 SGDLS, CDR2 YYNGEE. The CDR3 spans 14 residues. The ends were cut back, 4 bases at V and 1 base at J, with 11 bases in the middle. The CDR3 protein is CASSPTGRNTEAFF. As DNA, the CDR3 is TGTGCCAGCAGCCCTACAGGGAGGAACACTGAAGCTTTCTTT.

This rearrangement joins TRBV11-1 to TRBJ2-7, with 8 bases aligning to TRBD1. Unmatched junction bases numbered 4, after V lost 1 base and J lost 5 bases. This CDR3 has 14 amino acids. Germline assignment: CDR1 SGHAT and CDR2 FQDESV (reference sequence). DNA for the CDR3: TGTGCCAGCAGCTTAGGGACAGGGAACCACGAGCAGTACTTC. The encoded protein is CASSLGTGNHEQYF.

The J gene is TRBJ2-1, the V gene TRBV19, with D maybe TRBD2 (7 bases). Germline CDR1 is LNHDA and CDR2 is SQIVND (reference sequence). Trimming pared 6 bases from V and 6 bases from J, leaving 12 bases between. The CDR3 is 13 amino acids. This CDR3 is CASRGGGLNEQFF. DNA of the CDR3: TGTGCCAGTAGAGGGGGGGGTCTCAATGAGCAGTTCTTC. Together with reference TRBV19 and TRBJ2-1, the CDR3 gives the full variable domain: DGGITQSPKYLFRKEGQNVTLSCEQNLNHDAMYWYRQDPGQGLRLIYYSQIVNDFQKGDIAEGYSVSREKKESFPLTVTSAQKNPTAFYLCASRGGGLNEQFFGPGTRLTVL.

The rearrangement links TRBV6-5 to TRBJ2-7, with D possibly being TRBD1 (6 bases). The CDR3 contains 16 residues. V lost 0 bases and J 2 bases, leaving 14 bases between the germline ends. Germline V gene data show CDR1 as MNHEY and CDR2 as SVGAGI. CDR3 amino acids: CASSYSIGSGAYEQYF. In nucleotides, the CDR3 is TGTGCCAGCAGTTACTCAATCGGGTCAGGGGCCTACGAGCAGTACTTC.

V and J are TRBV6-1 and TRBJ2-7, with 9 bases aligning to TRBD1. V was pared by 10 bases and J by 4 bases, with 14 bases of the junction left unmatched. The CDR3 contains 15 residues. The germline V gene has CDR1 MNHNS and CDR2 SASEGT. Here the CDR3 reads CATLSGGTGSYEQYF. Written as DNA, the CDR3 is TGTGCCACTTTAAGCGGCGGGACAGGGTCTTACGAGCAGTACTTC.

V usage is TRBV9 and J usage is TRBJ1-1, with 8 positions matching TRBD1. CDR3 length: 14 residues. Germline lookup yields CDR1 SGDLS and CDR2 YYNGEE. The ends lost 0 bases at V and 6 bases at J; junction bases unmatched: 4. This CDR3 reads CASSVGPGGSEAFF. DNA for the CDR3: TGTGCCAGCAGCGTAGGCCCAGGGGGCTCTGAAGCTTTCTTT.

The chain joins TRBV7-8 to TRBJ2-7; unclear D gene. From germline, CDR1 is SGHVS and CDR2 FQNEAQ. V was cut by 1 base and J by 6 bases, with 7 bases left in between. The CDR3 is made up of 12 amino acids. Here the CDR3 DNA reads TGTGCCAGCAGCTTAGGGAAAGGCGAGCAGTACTTC. Its translation is CASSLGKGEQYF.

The CDR3 spells CASTRRGRLGETQYF. The CDR3 DNA is TGTGCCAGCACCCGCCGGGGTAGATTAGGAGAGACCCAGTACTTC. The rearrangement links TRBV7-2 to TRBJ2-5; TRBD2 might be the D (5 bases). The V end lost 7 bases, the J end lost 4 bases, and 19 bases lay between the germline ends. The CDR3 length is 15 residues. Germline V gene sequence: CDR1 SGHTA, CDR2 FQGNSA.

The V call is TRBV11-2, the J call TRBJ1-1; tentatively, D is TRBD1 (6 bases). The CDR3 covers 13 residues. Looked up from germline, CDR1 is SGHAT and CDR2 is FQNNGV. V dropped 0 bases and J dropped 8 bases, with 10 bases sitting between them. The CDR3 loop is CASSLDLQGEAFF. In DNA, the CDR3 is TGTGCCAGCAGCTTAGATCTACAGGGAGAAGCTTTCTTT.

The table lists this clone with a few counts. The rearrangement links TRBV9 to TRBJ2-7; 7 nucleotides match TRBD1. The V segment lost 4 bases and the J segment 1 base; nucleotides outside the gene matches: 2. Germline values: CDR1 SGDLS, CDR2 YYNGEE. The CDR3 contains 13 residues. The CDR3 spells CASSRGQSYEQYF. The CDR3 DNA follows: TGTGCCAGCAGCAGGGGACAGTCCTACGAGCAGTACTTC.

A few counts support this clone. V gene TRBV9 combines with J gene TRBJ2-5, with TRBD1 as a possible D gene (5 bases). CDR1 and CDR2 from the germline V gene are SGDLS and YYNGEE. CDR3 size: 12 residues. V lost 4 bases and J lost 1, with 5 bases in between. CDR3 region: CASSRGQETQYF. For the CDR3, the DNA is TGTGCCAGCAGCAGGGGCCAAGAGACCCAGTACTTC.

The J gene is TRBJ2-7, the V gene TRBV5-1, with TRBD2 matching 8 bases. V shed 0 bases and J 1 base; nucleotides not matched to a gene: 12. The CDR3 totals 18 residues. Germline V gene sequence: CDR1 SGHRS, CDR2 YFSETQ. CDR3 loop: CASSLVMRGAIRSYEQYF. The CDR3 DNA sequence: TGCGCCAGCAGCTTGGTAATGCGGGGGGCTATTCGATCCTACGAGCAGTACTTC.

In the case of this clone: At one boundary the junction diverges from the germline segment, which might be a read error. The CDR3 DNA is TGTGCCAGCTCCCTTCAGAGCTCTGGAAGCACCATATATTTT. Protein product: CASSLQSSGSTIYF. The V gene is TRBV7-2, the J gene TRBJ1-3; D not certain. The CDR3 contains 14 residues. CDR1 and CDR2 (germline): SGHTA, FQGNSA.

The chain employs TRBV29-1 and TRBJ2-5, with TRBD2 as a possible D gene (6 bases). The germline V gene encodes CDR1 SQVTM and CDR2 ANQGSEA. The CDR3 is 13 amino acids. V gave up 4 bases and J gave up 7 bases, with 16 bases separating them. The CDR3 DNA sequence: TGCAGCGTTGGTGCGGGGCTTCGGGCGACCCAGTACTTC. Its protein is CSVGAGLRATQYF.

This chain uses TRBV2 with TRBJ1-5; TRBD1 agrees at 7 bases. This CDR3 region has 14 residues. V shed 5 bases, J shed 7 bases, and the junction held 8 bases outside the gene matches. CDR1 SNHLY and CDR2 FYNNEI come from the germline V gene. CDR3 sequence: CASSRGRGEQPQHF. In DNA, the CDR3 is TGTGCCAGCAGTCGGGGCAGGGGGGAACAGCCCCAGCATTTT.

J is TRBJ1-5 and V is TRBV9; D call uncertain. This CDR3 contains 13 residues. Germline V lookup: CDR1 SGDLS, CDR2 YYNGEE. V was trimmed by 0 bases and J by 7 bases, leaving 8 bases between them. The CDR3 spells CASSVDSAQPQHF. The CDR3 bases are TGTGCCAGCAGCGTAGACAGTGCCCAGCCCCAGCATTTT.

This sequence joins TRBV5-5 and TRBJ1-1; weak D call: TRBD1 (5 bases). CDR3 size: 13 residues. Germline V CDR1 and CDR2: SGHKS, YYEKEE (reference sequence). V lost 2 bases and J 4 bases, leaving 9 bases between the germline ends. This chain's CDR3 is CASSFPGRTEAFF. In DNA form, the CDR3 reads TGTGCCAGCAGCTTCCCAGGGCGCACTGAAGCTTTCTTT.

This chain joins TRBV19 and TRBJ1-5, with TRBD1 identical over 9 bases. V lost 3 bases to trimming and J lost 4 bases; unmatched junction nucleotides: 1. CDR3 length: 14 residues. Germline lookup yields CDR1 LNHDA and CDR2 SQIVND (reference sequence). The CDR3 sequence is CASSIGQGNQPQHF. Written as DNA, the CDR3 is TGTGCCAGTAGTATTGGACAGGGGAATCAGCCCCAGCATTTT.

This chain connects TRBV6-1 to TRBJ1-1, with 8 bases aligning to TRBD1. The length of the CDR3 is 13 residues. V was pared by 4 bases and J by 5 bases, with 3 bases of the junction left unmatched. Germline CDR1 reads MNHNS; CDR2 reads SASEGT. The CDR3 sequence is CASSVQGETEAFF. The CDR3 nucleotides are TGTGCCAGCAGTGTACAGGGGGAAACTGAAGCTTTCTTT.